Listed here are 12 T cell receptor beta chains from one sample, sequenced in a study of blood T cell repertoires in COVID-19. Data came from immunoSEQ multiplex PCR; TCRdb stores just in-frame clones and leaves some out. The sample holds around 250,000 clones; roughly nine tenths are singletons and the top ten take 1.5% to 2%. The specimen was peripheral blood. These receptors were obtained from a woman in her fifties or sixties who had recovered from COVID-19.

This sequence joins TRBV18 and TRBJ1-6, with D possibly TRBD1 on 5 matching bases. The V end was cut by 2 bases, the J end by 9 bases, with 17 bases between. Per the germline V gene, CDR1 is KGHSH and CDR2 is LQKENI. CDR3 length: 16 residues. The chain's CDR3 is CASSPNIAYTGSPLHF. CDR3 DNA sequence: TGTGCCAGCTCACCAAATATAGCCTATACAGGTTCACCCCTCCACTTT. Together with reference TRBV18 and TRBJ1-6, the CDR3 gives the full variable domain: NAGVMQNPRHLVRRRGQEARLRCSPMKGHSHVYWYRQLPEEGLKFMVYLQKENIIDESGMPKERFSAEFPKEGPSILRIQQVVRGDSAAYFCASSPNIAYTGSPLHFGNGTRLTVT.

The chain joins TRBV19 to TRBJ1-5; TRBD1 is a possible D gene (5 bases). Trimming cost V 6 bases and J 5 bases, with 14 bases left between them. The CDR3 is made up of 14 amino acids. The germline gives CDR1 LNHDA, CDR2 SQIVND (reference sequence). The CDR3 spells CASSLKGFDQPQHF. The DNA of the CDR3 is TGTGCCAGTAGCCTAAAGGGGTTTGATCAGCCCCAGCATTTT.

CDR3 loop: CASVSGGPNQPQHF. In nucleotides, the CDR3 is TGTGCCAGCGTCTCCGGGGGGCCAAATCAGCCCCAGCATTTT. The rearrangement joins TRBV28 to TRBJ1-5; D might be TRBD1 (6 bases). V lost 8 bases to trimming and J lost 4 bases, with 15 bases between them. The CDR3 has 14 residues. Germline assignment: CDR1 MDHEN and CDR2 SYDVKM.

The genes are TRBV5-1 and TRBJ2-3, with D perhaps TRBD1 (6 bases). Germline loops: CDR1 SGHRS, CDR2 YFSETQ. The CDR3 length is 15 residues. Trimming cost V 0 bases and J 0 bases, with 8 bases left between them. CDR3 sequence (DNA): TGCGCCAGCAGCTTGGGACAGGTCAGCACAGATACGCAGTATTTT. This gives the protein CASSLGQVSTDTQYF.

The rearrangement uses TRBV7-6 and TRBJ1-2; D gene uncertain. This CDR3 is built from 11 residues. Trimming cost V 2 bases and J 8 bases, with 6 bases left between them. Germline CDR1 SGHVS, CDR2 FNYEAQ. The CDR3 region has the DNA TGTGCCAGCAGCTTATTCCCGGGCTACACCTTC. This gives the protein CASSLFPGYTF.

The chain joins TRBV18 to TRBJ2-7, with D maybe TRBD2 (6 bases). The V end was cut by 4 bases, the J end by 6 bases, with 19 bases between. CDR1 is KGHSH, CDR2 LQKENI, per germline. The CDR3 contains 15 residues. The CDR3 sequence: CASSLGSPGYGEQYF. DNA for the CDR3: TGTGCCAGCTCACTCGGGAGCCCAGGGTATGGCGAGCAGTACTTC.

Comment on this clone: Other DNA sequences within the sample encode an identical CDR3. Here the CDR3 DNA reads TGTGCCAGTAGTACCCAACAGGGTGCCTACGAGCAGTACTTC. It specifies CASSTQQGAYEQYF. The chain employs TRBV19 and TRBJ2-7, with a possible D match to TRBD1 (6 bases). There are 14 residues in the CDR3. Trimming shortened V by 4 bases and J by 2 bases, and 12 bases separated the two germline ends. The germline V gene has CDR1 LNHDA and CDR2 SQIVND (reference sequence).

The chain recombines TRBV27 with TRBJ1-1; no reliable D call. Germline assignment: CDR1 MNHEY and CDR2 SMNVEV (reference sequence). The CDR3 runs to 12 residues. V lost 0 bases and J 7 bases, leaving 6 bases between the germline ends. CDR3 sequence (DNA): TGTGCCAGCAGTTTATCTGGTAGTGAAGCTTTCTTT. This encodes CASSLSGSEAFF.

This clone was recorded once. This chain connects TRBV9 to TRBJ2-3, with D perhaps matching TRBD2 (7 bases). The germline CDR1 and CDR2 sequences are SGDLS and YYNGEE. The CDR3 covers 16 residues. Deletions cut 0 bases from V and 4 bases from J, with 15 bases between. CDR3 in DNA: TGTGCCAGCAGCGTAGGGGGGGGCACCGGGGCAGATACGCAGTATTTT. Encoded protein: CASSVGGGTGADTQYF.

J is TRBJ2-2 and V is TRBV7-2; 10 bases fit TRBD1. Germline V CDR1 and CDR2: SGHTA, FQGNSA. The CDR3 contains 16 residues. V was pared by 1 base and J by 6 bases, with 5 bases of the junction left unmatched. CDR3 loop: CASSLGPGQGSGELFF. The CDR3 DNA reads TGTGCCAGCAGCTTAGGGCCGGGACAGGGGTCCGGGGAGCTGTTTTTT.

V and J are TRBV11-2 and TRBJ1-1; D is undetermined. With 1 base removed from V and 4 bases from J, the gap between germline ends came to 7 bases. Germline lookup yields CDR1 SGHAT and CDR2 FQNNGV. The CDR3 runs 13 residues. The CDR3 loop reads CASSLGAGTEAFF. The CDR3 nucleotides are TGTGCCAGCAGCTTAGGGGCGGGCACTGAAGCTTTCTTT.

The gene calls are TRBV21-1 and TRBJ1-5; the table calls TRBD1, which could not be checked here. TRBV21-1 is deemed a pseudogene. The CDR3 is 16 amino acids. This CDR3 reads CASSHTNDRCNQPQHF. Written as DNA, the CDR3 is TGTGCCAGCAGCCACACTAACGACAGGTGCAATCAGCCCCAGCATTTT.